Below, one T cell receptor beta chain is given with its context. Its antigen remains unidentified. The sample belongs to a study of T cell responses to AZD1222 COVID-19 vaccine. Whole-study results and caveats: There were mostly white British donors and more females than males, and clonal diversity was possibly underestimated. Sampling that yielded the repertoires occurred only after the peak T cell response. Spike-spanning, vaccine-associated CD4 TCRs were dominant at 160-218 and 743-854.

The ends lost 0 bases at V and 4 bases at J; junction bases unmatched: 5. Germline V gene data show CDR1 as SGHAT and CDR2 as FQNNGV. This CDR3 region has 15 residues. Profiled with immunoSEQ multiplex PCR; TCRdb holds only in-frame clones, not every one. The table records 60,000 to 100,000 clones, about nine tenths of them present only once. The origin of this receptor is an adult in good health. The sample here was peripheral blood, taken on day 0 of AZD1222 vaccination. The V and J genes are TRBV11-2 and TRBJ2-5; the match to TRBD1 covers 7 bases. The CDR3 loop reads CASSLEQGHGETQYF. The CDR3 DNA reads as TGTGCCAGCAGCTTAGAACAGGGGCACGGAGAGACCCAGTACTTC.